The sequence of this TCR beta chain was determined in a study of shared clonotypes between healthy human individuals. V lost 4 bases and J lost 0; bases outside the gene matches: 9. Germline CDR1 is SGHRS and CDR2 is YFSETQ. CDR3 length: 19 amino acids. The table came from immunoSEQ multiplex PCR; TCRdb's copy has only in-frame clones and leaves some out. The table has approximately 1.5 million clones, around 98.5% seen once; the top ten hold roughly 0.35%. Specimen: naive CD4+ T cells sorted from blood. Documented subset: CD45RA+ positively selected. The genes are TRBV5-1 and TRBJ2-1, with 14 bases matching TRBD2. The clonotype comes from a man aged 25 to 40 in good health. This CDR3 is CASSPGLAGVHPSYNEQFF. CDR3 nucleotides: TGCGCCAGCAGCCCGGGACTAGCGGGAGTACACCCCTCCTACAATGAGCAGTTCTTC.